Shown below are 26 T cell receptor beta chains from a single sample sequenced in a study of T cells in Graves' hyperthyroidism and ophthalmopathy. RNA transcripts were the template for amplifying TCR beta CDR3 regions. TCR CDR3 regions were first amplified by RT-PCR with HTBI primers. TCRdb itself ran the multiplex PCR reads through MiXCR, one entry per CDR3 protein. This table holds around 280,000 distinct CDR3 sequences, about 14% found once. Sequencing was done on a sample of blood. The receptors shown here come from a woman aged 30 to 39 with Graves' hyperthyroidism that later progressed to Graves' ophthalmopathy.

This clonotype was seen at least ten times. The chain recombines TRBV5-1 with TRBJ1-1; D unclear. This CDR3 has 13 amino acids. Germline-derived CDR1 and CDR2 are SGHRS and YFSETQ. The V gene lost 3 bases and the J gene lost 6 bases, with 12 bases spanning the gap. As DNA, the CDR3 is TGCGCCAGCAGCTCATTGGGAGGGCCTGAAGCTTTCTTT. This gives the protein CASSSLGGPEAFF.

This clonotype turned up a few times. The chain has TRBV9 and TRBJ2-7; D might be TRBD2 (6 bases). The germline V and J ends were trimmed by 3 bases and 6 bases, with 10 bases remaining between them. The CDR3 has 12 amino acids. Germline V gene data show CDR1 as SGDLS and CDR2 as YYNGEE. As DNA, the CDR3 is TGTGCCAGCAGCGCCGGCGGGGTCGAGCAGTACTTC. Amino acids: CASSAGGVEQYF.

This clonotype was seen repeatedly, ten times or more. J is TRBJ2-7 and V is TRBV12-3 or TRBV12-4, with 7 bases lining up with TRBD2. The junction had 21 bases not matched to a gene; V was cut back by 6 bases and J by 7 bases. The CDR3 runs to 17 residues. DNA of the CDR3: TGTGCCAGCAGAAAAATGCCATATCGGACTAGGGAGGGGGAGCAGTACTTC. Translated, it gives CASRKMPYRTREGEQYF.

This clonotype was detected ten times or more. V and J are TRBV27 and TRBJ1-2; the match to TRBD1 covers 7 bases. In germline, CDR1 is MNHEY, CDR2 SMNVEV (reference sequence). CDR3 size: 13 residues. The V and J ends lost 5 bases and 5 bases, in that order; junction bases with no gene match: 5. In DNA form, the CDR3 reads TGTGCCAGCAGTGTGACAGGGCGGTATGGCTACACCTTC. It codes for CASSVTGRYGYTF.

This clonotype was seen a handful of times. The CDR3 is CASSLVPGQGCEQYF. In nucleotides, the CDR3 is TGCGCCAGCAGCTTGGTCCCGGGACAGGGTTGCGAGCAGTACTTC. The chain recombines TRBV5-1 with TRBJ2-7; TRBD1 aligns across 9 bases. The CDR3 covers 15 residues. The J segment lost 6 bases and the V segment lost 0 bases, leaving 7 bases of the junction unmatched. Germline CDR1 and CDR2: SGHRS and YFSETQ.

This clonotype was detected a few times. The genes are TRBV13 and TRBJ2-1; the match to TRBD1 covers 9 bases. The germline V gene has CDR1 PRHDT and CDR2 FYEKMQ (reference sequence). V gave up 6 bases and J gave up 9 bases; unmatched junction bases: 12. CDR3 length equals 15 residues. Here the CDR3 DNA reads TGTGCCAGCAGGGAAAAGCCGGGACAGGGATCTGAGCAGTTCTTC. It is translated as CASREKPGQGSEQFF.

Many counts were recorded for this clonotype. The V call is TRBV2, the J call TRBJ2-6; D remains ambiguous. V was cut by 3 bases and J by 4 bases, with 4 bases left in between. Germline CDR1 SNHLY, CDR2 FYNNEI. CDR3 length: 13 amino acids. CDR3 coding DNA: TGTGCCAGCAGTGAGTCCGGGGCCAACGTCCTGACTTTC. It codes for CASSESGANVLTF. Using reference TRBV2 and TRBJ2-6 for the parts outside the CDR3, the full variable domain is EPEVTQTPSHQVTQMGQEVILRCVPISNHLYFYWYRQILGQKVEFLVSFYNNEISEKSEIFDDQFSVERPDGSNFTLKIRSTKLEDSAMYFCASSESGANVLTFGAGSRLTVL.

The J gene is TRBJ2-1, the V gene TRBV5-6; D unresolved. Trimming shortened V by 2 bases and J by 3 bases, and 15 bases separated the two germline ends. Germline CDR1 reads SGHDT; CDR2 reads YYEEEE. The CDR3 is 16 residues long. The CDR3 reads CASSFEYSVNYNEQFF. The CDR3 nucleotides are TGTGCCAGCAGCTTCGAGTATTCCGTAAACTACAATGAGCAGTTCTTC.

This clonotype was seen at least ten times. The J gene is TRBJ1-1, the V gene TRBV7-2, with D perhaps matching TRBD1 (6 bases). Germline CDR1 is SGHTA and CDR2 is FQGNSA. The CDR3 is made up of 15 amino acids. The V gene lost 5 bases and the J gene lost 6 bases, with 19 bases spanning the gap. CDR3 amino acids: CASSEYRAGVAEAFF. The CDR3 DNA sequence: TGTGCCAGCAGCGAGTACAGGGCGGGAGTCGCTGAAGCTTTCTTT.

This rearrangement joins TRBV7-9 to TRBJ2-1, with D tentatively TRBD2 (6 bases). Trimming stripped 1 base from V and 15 bases from J, with 13 bases between. The CDR3 runs 12 residues. Germline V gene sequence: CDR1 SEHNR, CDR2 FQNEAQ (reference sequence). As DNA, the CDR3 is TGTGCCAGCAGCTTAGGGGGGGATCGGGGGTTCTTC. Protein: CASSLGGDRGFF.

This clonotype was seen many times. The chain uses TRBV3-1 and TRBJ2-3; no definite D call. Germline V gene lookup returns CDR1 LGHDT and CDR2 YNNKEL (reference sequence). This CDR3 is built from 14 residues. Trimming removed 7 bases from V and 2 bases from J, with 13 bases in between. This CDR3 reads CASTPTEFTDTQYF. CDR3 nucleotide sequence: TGTGCCAGCACCCCAACGGAGTTCACAGATACGCAGTATTTT.

The chain carries TRBV28 and TRBJ2-7; weak D call: TRBD2 (6 bases). This CDR3 comprises 11 residues. The germline V gene encodes CDR1 MDHEN and CDR2 SYDVKM. V lost 8 bases and J 4 bases, leaving 9 bases between the germline ends. CDR3 sequence reads: CASRESYEQYF. The CDR3 coding sequence is TGTGCCAGCCGGGAGAGTTACGAGCAGTACTTC.

With respect to this clonotype: A much larger clone lies one base from this, so it may be a read error. Since no conserved phenylalanine or tryptophan closes the CDR3, a read error is the likely cause. The chain carries TRBV12-5 and TRBJ1-2; D remains unclear. The CDR3 length is 15 residues. Trimming shortened V by 0 bases and J by 2 bases, and 10 bases separated the two germline ends. Germline loops: CDR1 LGHNT, CDR2 FRNRAP. CDR3 DNA sequence: TGTGCTAGTGGTTTGGTAATAGGAGGCAACTATGGCTACACCTCC. Translated, it gives CASGLVIGGNYGYTS.

A word on this clonotype: This could be a read error, since a much larger clone is one nucleotide away. The rearrangement joins TRBV28 to TRBJ1-1; D may be TRBD1 (5 bases). Germline CDR1 is MDHEN and CDR2 is SYDVKM. This CDR3 is 12 amino acids long. CDR3 nucleotide sequence: TGTGCCAGCAGTTTATTGGGGGACGAAGCTTCCTTT. This gives the protein CASSLLGDEASF.

This clonotype was seen repeatedly, ten times or more. The chain links TRBV7-9 to TRBJ2-1; either TRBD1 or TRBD2 may supply D (6 bases each). This CDR3 is built from 16 residues. Germline values: CDR1 SEHNR, CDR2 FQNEAQ (reference sequence). The V end was cut by 1 base, the J end by 7 bases, with 17 bases between. CDR3 in amino acids: CASSLGGARGWNEQFF. In DNA, the CDR3 is TGTGCCAGCAGCTTAGGGGGGGCTAGGGGATGGAATGAGCAGTTCTTC.

This clonotype was observed at least ten times. CDR3 bases: TGCAGTGCATCCGAGGGGGAGACTAGCGGGACTCCCTACGAGCAGTACTTC. Its translation: CSASEGETSGTPYEQYF. The chain is built from TRBV20-1 and TRBJ2-7; the match to TRBD2 covers 11 bases. V lost 6 bases to trimming and J lost 2 bases; unmatched junction nucleotides: 15. The CDR3 length is 17 residues. Germline V gene sequence: CDR1 DFQATT, CDR2 SNEGSKA (reference sequence).

The chain has TRBV7-2 and TRBJ2-1; TRBD2 agrees at 13 bases. This CDR3 comprises 17 residues. Germline loops: CDR1 SGHTA, CDR2 FQGNSA. Trimming took 3 bases from V and 2 from J; bases not matched to a gene: 4. CDR3 sequence reads: CASSFSLAGGPYNEQFF. CDR3 DNA sequence: TGTGCCAGCAGCTTTTCACTAGCGGGAGGGCCCTACAATGAGCAGTTCTTC.

This clonotype was picked up many times. The CDR3 DNA follows: TGCAGTGCTAGAGGTTTAACTAGCGGGGCCTATGAGCAGTTCTTC. The encoded protein is CSARGLTSGAYEQFF. The chain joins TRBV20-1 to TRBJ2-1; 10 nucleotides match TRBD2. Germline values: CDR1 DFQATT, CDR2 SNEGSKA (reference sequence). The CDR3 contains 15 residues. Trimming removed 1 base from V and 8 bases from J; junction bases left unmatched: 8.

The chain links TRBV9 to TRBJ1-1, with D perhaps matching TRBD1 (5 bases). Trimming took off 4 bases at V and 4 bases at J, with 17 bases between the two ends. The CDR3 is 15 amino acids. Germline V gene sequence: CDR1 SGDLS, CDR2 YYNGEE. CDR3 DNA: TGTGCCAGCAGCAACGTGGGGGATGGAATCACTGAAGCTTTCTTT. Amino acids: CASSNVGDGITEAFF.

This clonotype was found a few times. Compared with germline, one end of the junction differs, possibly owing to a read error. This rearrangement joins TRBV11-2 to TRBJ2-5, with D perhaps assigned TRBD1 or TRBD2 (5 bases each). Germline V lookup: CDR1 SGHAT, CDR2 FQNNGV. This CDR3 has 14 residues. CDR3 residues: CASSLDGAQGTQYF. CDR3 coding DNA: TGTGCCAGCAGCTTAGACGGGGCCCAAGGGACCCAGTACTTC.

As regards this clonotype: A much larger clone differs by one base, so this may be a read error. The V and J genes are TRBV28 and TRBJ1-4; no reliable D call. There are 13 residues in the CDR3. CDR1 and CDR2 (germline): MDHEN, SYDVKM. CDR3 DNA: TGTACCAGCAACGAGCGGCCGGGTGAAAAACTGTTTTTT. Translating gives CTSNERPGEKLFF. The full variable domain, its missing parts supplied by reference TRBV28 and TRBJ1-4, is DVKVTQSSRYLVKRTGEKVFLECVQDMDHENMFWYRQDPGLGLRLIYFSYDVKMKEKGDIPEGYSVSREKKERFSLILESASTNQTSMYLCTSNERPGEKLFFGSGTQLSVL.

The chain uses TRBV11-2 and TRBJ2-1; 10 positions agree with TRBD1. V gave up 5 bases and J gave up 6 bases; unmatched junction bases: 4. The CDR3 runs to 14 residues. Germline lookup yields CDR1 SGHAT and CDR2 FQNNGV. The CDR3 sequence is CASSPRQGANEQFF. The CDR3 DNA reads as TGTGCCAGCAGCCCCCGACAGGGGGCCAATGAGCAGTTCTTC.

The V gene is TRBV9, the J gene TRBJ2-3; 7 bases map to TRBD2. The germline V gene has CDR1 SGDLS and CDR2 YYNGEE. The ends lost 3 bases at V and 2 bases at J; junction bases unmatched: 3. The CDR3 consists of 14 residues. CDR3 bases: TGTGCCAGCAGCGGTAGCGGGTTCACAGATACGCAGTATTTT. Its translation: CASSGSGFTDTQYF.

This clonotype was detected many times. J is TRBJ2-1 and V is TRBV7-2; D gene ambiguous. V shed 0 bases and J shed 8 bases, with 17 bases lying between them. The CDR3 length is 16 residues. The germline V gene has CDR1 SGHTA and CDR2 FQGNSA. CDR3: CASSLAPLRSSYEQFF. The CDR3 coding sequence is TGTGCCAGCAGCTTAGCGCCCCTACGGAGTAGCTATGAGCAGTTCTTC.

This clonotype was seen many times. The genes are TRBV7-9 and TRBJ2-7, with no clear D. Germline V CDR1 and CDR2: SEHNR, FQNEAQ (reference sequence). CDR3 size: 18 residues. Between the trimmed V and J ends, which lost 4 bases and 4 bases, there was a span of 26 bases. CDR3 sequence: CASSYWLPVGDGLYEQYF. CDR3 in DNA: TGTGCCAGCAGCTACTGGCTACCAGTTGGAGATGGGCTTTACGAGCAGTACTTC. The whole variable domain, filled in from reference TRBV7-9 and TRBJ2-7, reads DTGVSQNPRHKITKRGQNVTFRCDPISEHNRLYWYRQTLGQGPEFLTYFQNEAQLEKSRLLSDRFSAERPKGSFSTLEIQRTEQGDSAMYLCASSYWLPVGDGLYEQYFGPGTRLTVT.

The chain recombines TRBV11-1 with TRBJ1-6; 10 nucleotides agree with TRBD1. V gave up 8 bases and J gave up 10 bases; unmatched junction bases: 8. The CDR3 sequence is 14 residues long. Germline CDR1 and CDR2: SGHAT and FQDESV (reference sequence). The CDR3 reads CASSRDRGPSPLHF. Written as DNA, the CDR3 is TGTGCCAGCTCCCGAGACAGGGGGCCATCACCCCTCCACTTT.